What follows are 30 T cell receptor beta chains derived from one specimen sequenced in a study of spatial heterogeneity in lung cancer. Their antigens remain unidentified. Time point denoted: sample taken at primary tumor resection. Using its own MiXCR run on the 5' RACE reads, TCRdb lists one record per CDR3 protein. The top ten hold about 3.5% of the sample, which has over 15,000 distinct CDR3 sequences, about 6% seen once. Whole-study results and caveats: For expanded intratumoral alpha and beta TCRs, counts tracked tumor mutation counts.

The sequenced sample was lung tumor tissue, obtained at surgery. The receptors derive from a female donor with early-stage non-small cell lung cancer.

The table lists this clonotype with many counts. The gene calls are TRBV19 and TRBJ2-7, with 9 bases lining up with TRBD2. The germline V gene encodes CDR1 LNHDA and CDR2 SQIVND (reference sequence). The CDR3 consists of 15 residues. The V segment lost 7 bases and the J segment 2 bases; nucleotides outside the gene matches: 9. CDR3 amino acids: CASTPWTSATYEQYF. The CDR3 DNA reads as TGTGCCAGTACCCCTTGGACTAGCGCGACCTACGAGCAGTACTTC.

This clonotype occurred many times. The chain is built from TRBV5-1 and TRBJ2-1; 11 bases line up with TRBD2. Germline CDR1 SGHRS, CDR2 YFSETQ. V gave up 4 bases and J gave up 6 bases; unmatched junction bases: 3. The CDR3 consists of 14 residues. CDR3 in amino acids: CASSTGTSGNEQFF. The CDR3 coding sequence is TGCGCCAGCAGCACCGGGACTAGCGGCAATGAGCAGTTCTTC.

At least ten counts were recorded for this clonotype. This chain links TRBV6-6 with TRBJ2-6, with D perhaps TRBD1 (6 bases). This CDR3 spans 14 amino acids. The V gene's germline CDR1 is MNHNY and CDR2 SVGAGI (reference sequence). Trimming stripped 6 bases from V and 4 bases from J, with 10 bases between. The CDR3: CASSPRGGANVLTF. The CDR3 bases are TGTGCCAGCAGCCCGAGGGGGGGGGCCAACGTCCTGACTTTC.

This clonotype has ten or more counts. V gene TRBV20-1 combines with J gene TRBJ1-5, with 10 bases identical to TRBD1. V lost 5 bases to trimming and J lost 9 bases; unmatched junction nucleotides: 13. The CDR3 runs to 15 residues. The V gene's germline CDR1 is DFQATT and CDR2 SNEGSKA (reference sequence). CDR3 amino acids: CSAHRPGQGLMPQHF. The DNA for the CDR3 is TGCAGTGCTCATCGACCGGGACAGGGGCTTATGCCCCAGCATTTT.

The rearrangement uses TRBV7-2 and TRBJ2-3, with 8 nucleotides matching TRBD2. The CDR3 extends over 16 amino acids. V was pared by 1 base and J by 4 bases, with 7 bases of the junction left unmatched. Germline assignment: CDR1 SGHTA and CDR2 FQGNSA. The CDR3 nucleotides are TGTGCCAGCAGCTTAGTTTCCGGGGGGGCAGCAGATACGCAGTATTTT. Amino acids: CASSLVSGGAADTQYF.

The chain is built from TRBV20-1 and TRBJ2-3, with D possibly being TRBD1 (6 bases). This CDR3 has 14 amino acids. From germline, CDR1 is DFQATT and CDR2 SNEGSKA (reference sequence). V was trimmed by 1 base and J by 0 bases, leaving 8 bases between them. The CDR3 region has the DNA TGCAGTGCTAGAGTGGGGGCTAGCACAGATACGCAGTATTTT. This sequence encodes CSARVGASTDTQYF.

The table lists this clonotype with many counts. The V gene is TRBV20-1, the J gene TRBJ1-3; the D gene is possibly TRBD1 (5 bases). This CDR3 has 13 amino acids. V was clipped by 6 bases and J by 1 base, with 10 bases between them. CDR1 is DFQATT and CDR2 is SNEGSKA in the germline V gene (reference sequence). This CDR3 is CSATPGSGNTIYF. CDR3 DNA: TGCAGTGCAACTCCAGGGTCTGGAAACACCATATATTTT.

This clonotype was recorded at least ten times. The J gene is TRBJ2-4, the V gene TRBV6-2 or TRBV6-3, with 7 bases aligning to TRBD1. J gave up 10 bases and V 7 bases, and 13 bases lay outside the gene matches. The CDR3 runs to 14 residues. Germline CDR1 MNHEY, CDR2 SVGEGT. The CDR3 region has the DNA TGTGCCAGCACCCCAGGGGGACCGTCGCTAATTCAGTACTTC. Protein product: CASTPGGPSLIQYF.

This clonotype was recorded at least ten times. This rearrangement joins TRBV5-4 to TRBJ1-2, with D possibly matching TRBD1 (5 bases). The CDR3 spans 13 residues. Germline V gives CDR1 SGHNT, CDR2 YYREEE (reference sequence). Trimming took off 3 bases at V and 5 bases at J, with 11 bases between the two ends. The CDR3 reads CASSYDRAYGYTF. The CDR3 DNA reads TGTGCCAGCAGCTACGACAGAGCATATGGCTACACCTTC.

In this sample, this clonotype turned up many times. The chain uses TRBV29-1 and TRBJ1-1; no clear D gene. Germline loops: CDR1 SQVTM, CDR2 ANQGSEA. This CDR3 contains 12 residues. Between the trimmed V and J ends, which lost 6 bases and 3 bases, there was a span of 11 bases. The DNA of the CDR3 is TGCAGCGTCTCAGACTCGTACACTGAAGCTTTCTTT. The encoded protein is CSVSDSYTEAFF. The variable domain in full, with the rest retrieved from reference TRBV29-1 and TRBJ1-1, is SAVISQKPSRDICQRGTSLTIQCQVDSQVTMMFWYRQQPGQSLTLIATANQGSEATYESGFVIDKFPISRPNLTFSTLTVSNMSPEDSSIYLCSVSDSYTEAFFGQGTRLTVV.

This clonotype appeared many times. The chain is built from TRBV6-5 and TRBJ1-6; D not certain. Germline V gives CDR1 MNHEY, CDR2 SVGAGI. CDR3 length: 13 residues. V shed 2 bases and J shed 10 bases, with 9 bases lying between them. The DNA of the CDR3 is TGTGCCAGCAGTTACGGGTTTGAGTCACCCCTCCACTTT. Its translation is CASSYGFESPLHF.

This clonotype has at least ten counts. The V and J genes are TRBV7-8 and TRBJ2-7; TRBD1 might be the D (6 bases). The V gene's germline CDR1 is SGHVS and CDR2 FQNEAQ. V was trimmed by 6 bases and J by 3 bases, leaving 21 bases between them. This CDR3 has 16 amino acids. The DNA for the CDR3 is TGTGCCAGCAGACGACGTCCTGGGGGACAAGACTACGAGCAGTACTTC. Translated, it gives CASRRRPGGQDYEQYF.

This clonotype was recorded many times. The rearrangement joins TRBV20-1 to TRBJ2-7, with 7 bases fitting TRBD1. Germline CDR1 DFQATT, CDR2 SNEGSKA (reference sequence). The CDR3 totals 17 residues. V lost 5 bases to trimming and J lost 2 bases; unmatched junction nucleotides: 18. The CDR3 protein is CSASLIVGTALTYEQYF. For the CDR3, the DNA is TGCAGTGCTTCCCTGATAGTCGGGACAGCCCTGACCTACGAGCAGTACTTC.

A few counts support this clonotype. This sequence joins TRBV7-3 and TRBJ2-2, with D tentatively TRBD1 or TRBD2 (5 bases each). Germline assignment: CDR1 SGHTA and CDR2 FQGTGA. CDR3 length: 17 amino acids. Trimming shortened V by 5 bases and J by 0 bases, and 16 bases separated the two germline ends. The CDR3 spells CASSPHRDATNTGELFF. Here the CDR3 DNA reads TGTGCCAGCAGCCCCCACCGGGACGCGACGAACACCGGGGAGCTGTTTTTT.

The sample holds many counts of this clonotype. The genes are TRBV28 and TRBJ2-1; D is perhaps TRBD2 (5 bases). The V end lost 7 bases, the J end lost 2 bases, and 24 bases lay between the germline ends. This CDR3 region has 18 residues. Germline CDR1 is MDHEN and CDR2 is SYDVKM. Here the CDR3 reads CASNPPAEAPLAYNEQFF. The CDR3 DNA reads TGTGCCAGCAACCCACCAGCGGAGGCACCTCTAGCCTACAATGAGCAGTTCTTC.

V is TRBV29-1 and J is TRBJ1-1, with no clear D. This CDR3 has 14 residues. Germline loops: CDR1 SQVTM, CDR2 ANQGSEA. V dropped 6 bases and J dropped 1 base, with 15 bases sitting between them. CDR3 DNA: TGCAGCGTCCTGATAAGCCGGGCGAACACTGAAGCTTTCTTT. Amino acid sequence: CSVLISRANTEAFF.

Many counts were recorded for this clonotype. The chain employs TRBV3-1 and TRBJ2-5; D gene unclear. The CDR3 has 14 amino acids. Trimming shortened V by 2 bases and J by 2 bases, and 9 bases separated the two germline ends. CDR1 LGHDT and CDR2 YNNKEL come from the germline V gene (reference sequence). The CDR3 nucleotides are TGTGCCAGCAGCCAACGGGCGGCGCAAGAGACCCAGTACTTC. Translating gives CASSQRAAQETQYF.

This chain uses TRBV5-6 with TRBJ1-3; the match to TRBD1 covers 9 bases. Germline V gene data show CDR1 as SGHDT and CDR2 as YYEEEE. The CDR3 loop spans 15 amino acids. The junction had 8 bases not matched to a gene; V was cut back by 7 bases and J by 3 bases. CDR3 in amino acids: CASGRDRDFGNTIYF. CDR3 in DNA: TGTGCCAGCGGCCGGGACAGGGATTTTGGAAACACCATATATTTT.

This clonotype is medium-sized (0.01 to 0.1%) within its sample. CDR3 in amino acids: CASSQTGGDREKLFF. The CDR3 DNA reads as TGTGCCAGCTCACAGACAGGGGGCGATCGTGAAAAACTGTTTTTT. The chain couples TRBV18 to TRBJ1-4, with TRBD1 matching 10 bases. The CDR3 loop spans 15 amino acids. Trimming took 4 bases from V and 7 from J; bases not matched to a gene: 6. Germline lookup yields CDR1 KGHSH and CDR2 LQKENI.

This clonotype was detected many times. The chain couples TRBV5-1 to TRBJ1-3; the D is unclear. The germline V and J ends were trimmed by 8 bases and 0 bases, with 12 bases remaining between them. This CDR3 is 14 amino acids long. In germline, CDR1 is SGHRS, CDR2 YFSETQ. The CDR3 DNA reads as TGCGCCAGTGCCCCGGACTACTCTGGAAACACCATATATTTT. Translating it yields CASAPDYSGNTIYF. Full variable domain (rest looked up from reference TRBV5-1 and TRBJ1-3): KAGVTQTPRYLIKTRGQQVTLSCSPISGHRSVSWYQQTPGQGLQFLFEYFSETQRNKGNFPGRFSGRQFSNSRSEMNVSTLELGDSALYLCASAPDYSGNTIYFGEGSWLTVV.

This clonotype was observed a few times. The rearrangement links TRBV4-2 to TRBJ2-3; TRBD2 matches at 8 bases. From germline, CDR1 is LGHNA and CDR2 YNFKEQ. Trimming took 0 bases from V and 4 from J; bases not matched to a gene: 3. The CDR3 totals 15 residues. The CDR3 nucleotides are TGTGCCAGCAGCCAAGAAACTAGCGGTGCAGATACGCAGTATTTT. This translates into CASSQETSGADTQYF.

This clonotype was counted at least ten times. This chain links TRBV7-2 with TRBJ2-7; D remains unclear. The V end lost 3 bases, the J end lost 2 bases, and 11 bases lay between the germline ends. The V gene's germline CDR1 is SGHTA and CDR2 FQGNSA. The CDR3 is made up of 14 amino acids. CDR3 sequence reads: CASSFLLETYEQYF. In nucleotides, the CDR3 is TGTGCCAGCAGCTTTCTCCTAGAGACCTACGAGCAGTACTTC.

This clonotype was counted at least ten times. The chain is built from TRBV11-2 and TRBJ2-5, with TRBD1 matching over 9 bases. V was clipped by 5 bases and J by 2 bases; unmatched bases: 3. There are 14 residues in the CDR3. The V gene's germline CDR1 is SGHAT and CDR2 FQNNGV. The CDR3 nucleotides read TGTGCCAGCAGCGCGGGACAGGGACAAGAGACCCAGTACTTC. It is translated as CASSAGQGQETQYF.

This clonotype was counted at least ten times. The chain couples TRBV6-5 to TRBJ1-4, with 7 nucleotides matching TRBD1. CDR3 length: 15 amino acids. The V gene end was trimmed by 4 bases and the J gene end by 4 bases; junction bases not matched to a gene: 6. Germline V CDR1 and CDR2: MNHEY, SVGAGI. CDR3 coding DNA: TGTGCCAGCAGTTTGACAGGGTACCGTAATGAAAAACTGTTTTTT. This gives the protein CASSLTGYRNEKLFF.

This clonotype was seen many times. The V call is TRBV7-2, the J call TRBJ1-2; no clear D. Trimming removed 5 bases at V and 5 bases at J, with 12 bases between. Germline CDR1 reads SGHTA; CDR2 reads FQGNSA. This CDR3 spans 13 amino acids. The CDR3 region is CASSPDGSYGYTF. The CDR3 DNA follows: TGTGCCAGCAGCCCGGACGGCTCATATGGCTACACCTTC.

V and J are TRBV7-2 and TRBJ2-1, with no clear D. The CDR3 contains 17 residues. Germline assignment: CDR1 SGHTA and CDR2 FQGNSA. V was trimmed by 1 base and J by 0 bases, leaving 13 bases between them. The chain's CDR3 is CASSLVWMGFSYNEQFF. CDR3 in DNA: TGTGCCAGCAGCTTAGTGTGGATGGGGTTCTCCTACAATGAGCAGTTCTTC.

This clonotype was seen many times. The DNA for the CDR3 is TGTGCCAGCAGCTTATGGGGAGTCTCCTACGAGCAGTACTTC. It is translated as CASSLWGVSYEQYF. This chain links TRBV11-1 with TRBJ2-7; a weak D match, TRBD2 (5 bases). V lost 2 bases to trimming and J lost 0 bases, with 8 bases between them. The length of the CDR3 is 14 residues. Per the germline V gene, CDR1 is SGHAT and CDR2 is FQDESV (reference sequence).

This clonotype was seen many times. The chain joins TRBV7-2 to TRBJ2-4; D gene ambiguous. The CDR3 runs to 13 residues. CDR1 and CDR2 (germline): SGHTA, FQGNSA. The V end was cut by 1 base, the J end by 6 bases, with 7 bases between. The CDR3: CASSLGAGNIQYF. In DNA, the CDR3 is TGTGCCAGCAGCTTAGGTGCAGGAAACATTCAGTACTTC.

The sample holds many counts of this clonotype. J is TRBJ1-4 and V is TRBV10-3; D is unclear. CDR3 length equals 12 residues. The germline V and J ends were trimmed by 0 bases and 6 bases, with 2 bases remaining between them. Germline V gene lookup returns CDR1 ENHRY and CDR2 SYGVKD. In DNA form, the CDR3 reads TGTGCCATCAGTGAGTCCGATGAAAAACTGTTTTTT. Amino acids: CAISESDEKLFF.

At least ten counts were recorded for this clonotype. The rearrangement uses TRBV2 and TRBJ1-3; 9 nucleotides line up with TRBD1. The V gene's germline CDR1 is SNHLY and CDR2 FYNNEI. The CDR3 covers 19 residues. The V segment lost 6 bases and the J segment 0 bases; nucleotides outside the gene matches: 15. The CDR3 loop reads CASSKKGQGKTTSGNTIYF. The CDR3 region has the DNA TGTGCCAGCAGCAAAAAGGGACAGGGCAAAACCACCTCTGGAAACACCATATATTTT.